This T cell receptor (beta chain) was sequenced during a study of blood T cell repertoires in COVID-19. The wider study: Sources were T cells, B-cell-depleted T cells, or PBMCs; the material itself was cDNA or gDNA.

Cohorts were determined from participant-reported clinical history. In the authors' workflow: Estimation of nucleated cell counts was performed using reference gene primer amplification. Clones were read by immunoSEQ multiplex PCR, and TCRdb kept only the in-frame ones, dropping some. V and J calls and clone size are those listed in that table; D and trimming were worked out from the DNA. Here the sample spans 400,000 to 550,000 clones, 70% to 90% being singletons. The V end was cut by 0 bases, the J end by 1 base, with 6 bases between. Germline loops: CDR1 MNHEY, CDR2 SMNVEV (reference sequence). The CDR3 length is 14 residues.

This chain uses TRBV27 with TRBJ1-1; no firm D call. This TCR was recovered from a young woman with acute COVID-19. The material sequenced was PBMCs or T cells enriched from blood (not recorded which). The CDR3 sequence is CASSLSPGNTEAFF. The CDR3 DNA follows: TGTGCCAGCAGTTTATCTCCAGGGAACACTGAAGCTTTCTTT.